This TCR beta chain was recovered during a study of early T cells in non-severe SARS-CoV-2 infection. Whole-study context: Sequencing used unsorted whole-blood bulk RNA, so chains lack pairing.

The germline V and J ends were trimmed by 5 bases and 9 bases, with 15 bases remaining between them. Germline V lookup: CDR1 SGHAT, CDR2 FQNNGV. This CDR3 is 13 amino acids long. Each single cDNA molecule received a unique molecular identifier. TCRdb re-analysed the 5' RACE reads in MiXCR, keeping a single row per CDR3 protein. The sample contains about 25,000 distinct CDR3 sequences, roughly 4.5% of which appear only once. This clonotype was seen repeatedly, ten times or more. The V call is TRBV11-2, the J call TRBJ2-3; D is unresolved. The sample comprised whole blood. This clonotype was sampled from an adult who was a healthcare worker with PCR-confirmed SARS-CoV-2 infection or an uninfected control (not recorded which). Here the CDR3 reads CASSPLGAGTQYF. CDR3 DNA: TGTGCCAGCAGCCCACTTGGAGCCGGCACGCAGTATTTT.